The clone carrying this T cell receptor beta chain has a single count. What it binds is not known. The data were obtained in a study of T cell repertoires in cytomegalovirus infection. Background on the study: In the study, CMV epitopes included recently identified HLA-C-restricted and well-studied HLA-B-restricted ones. It can be stated that public TCR beta signatures indicated CMV infection as well as a matching HLA type. Overall study results and limits: Cumulated frequencies of public TCR beta families served to identify carriers of CMV plus the relevant HLA. Dominating the ex vivo response were TCR beta clonotypes that were CMV-specific and HLA-C-restricted.

Germline values: CDR1 LNHDA, CDR2 SQIVND (reference sequence). The CDR3 totals 13 residues. V was clipped by 7 bases and J by 5 bases, with 14 bases between them. One entry per CDR3 protein results from TCRdb running MiXCR on the reads. The sample records some 940,000 distinct CDR3 sequences, roughly 30% being singletons. This sample comprised cultured CD8+ T cells from PBMCs, obtained from culture after CMV antigen stimulation. The clonotype comes from a human donor in good health (CMV status not recorded). Some clones in this sample may be carry-over from other donors' samples. This rearrangement joins TRBV19 to TRBJ2-5, with no clear D. CDR3 loop: CASNTWGAETQYF. For the CDR3, the DNA is TGTGCCAGTAACACCTGGGGTGCTGAGACCCAGTACTTC.